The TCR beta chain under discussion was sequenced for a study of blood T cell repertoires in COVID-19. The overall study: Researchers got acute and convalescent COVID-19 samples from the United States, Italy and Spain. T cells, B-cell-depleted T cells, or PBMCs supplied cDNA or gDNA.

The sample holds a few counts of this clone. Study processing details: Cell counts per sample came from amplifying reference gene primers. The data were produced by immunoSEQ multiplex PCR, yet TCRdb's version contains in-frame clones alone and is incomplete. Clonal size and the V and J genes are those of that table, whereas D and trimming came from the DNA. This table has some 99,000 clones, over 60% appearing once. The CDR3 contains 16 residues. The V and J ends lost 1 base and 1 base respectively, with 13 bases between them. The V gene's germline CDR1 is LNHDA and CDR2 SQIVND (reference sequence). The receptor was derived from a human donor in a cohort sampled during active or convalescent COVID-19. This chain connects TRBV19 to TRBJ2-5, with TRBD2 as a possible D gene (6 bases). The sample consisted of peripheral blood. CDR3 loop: CASSIVPQLAQETQYF. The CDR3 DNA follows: TGTGCCAGTAGTATAGTACCCCAACTAGCCCAAGAGACCCAGTACTTC.